This TCR beta chain was captured in a study of PD-L1 blockade in urothelial cancer. Study-level background: Patients, treated from 2014 onward, received atezolizumab 1,200 mg intravenously every 3 weeks. Blood drawn 3 weeks (second dose) and 6 weeks after treatment start was analyzed. Median blood clonality was approximately 0.08, with 75,000 to 90,000 unique TCRs.

The CDR3 consists of 16 residues. Germline-derived CDR1 and CDR2 are WNHNN and SYGVQD (reference sequence). Trimming took 3 bases from V and 5 from J, leaving 18 bases between them. Time point defined: pretreatment peripheral blood. Individual patients had between 1 and 8 samples, taken pretreatment and on-treatment. Generated by immunoSEQ multiplex PCR, the TCRdb table keeps only in-frame clones and is missing some. The data hold tens of thousands of clones, with about 81% observed a single time. The V and J genes are TRBV10-1 and TRBJ2-3; D unresolved. The source material was PBMCs, sampled around atezolizumab (anti-PD-L1) treatment. This receptor was taken from a man aged 65 to 79 with urothelial cancer. DNA of the CDR3: TGCGCCAGCAGTGATGCCCCCTTACAACGCCGAGATACGCAGTATTTT. It yields the protein CASSDAPLQRRDTQYF.